The rows below give T cell receptor beta chains drawn from one sample of a study of T cells after yellow fever vaccination. Using its own MiXCR run on the 5' RACE reads, TCRdb lists one record per CDR3 protein. The data show 150,000 or so distinct CDR3 sequences, 9.3% seen once. This sample comprised CD8+ T cells sorted from PBMCs, obtained 45 days after the yellow fever booster vaccination. These receptors were collected from a young man who received the YFV17D yellow fever vaccine. CDR3s include the opening cysteine and the closing phenylalanine or tryptophan. The D gene is left open where the match is weak. Clone size is stated in some rows and not others, as once, few, many or a class when expanded.

TRBV3-1	TRBJ2-3	.	.	CASSPLEVSTDTQYF	TGTGCCAGCAGCCCTCTCGAGGTCAGCACAGATACGCAGTATTTT
TRBV3-1	TRBJ1-2	.	few	CASSQGWDGANYGYTF	TGTGCCAGCAGCCAAGGATGGGACGGGGCTAACTATGGCTACACCTTC
TRBV5-4	TRBJ1-1	.	.	CASSFGRGTEAFF	TGTGCCAGCAGCTTCGGACGGGGGACTGAAGCTTTCTTT
TRBV7-9	TRBJ2-2	.	few	CASSLASSGELFF	TGTGCCAGCAGCTTAGCTAGCAGCGGGGAGCTGTTTTTT
TRBV15	TRBJ2-3	.	few	CATSRDRQGGTQYF	TGTGCCACCAGCAGAGATAGACAGGGAGGTACGCAGTATTTT
TRBV6-2/TRBV6-3	TRBJ2-1	.	.	CASSYTPSGGQFF	TGTGCCAGCAGTTACACGCCTTCGGGTGGGCAGTTCTTC
TRBV29-1	TRBJ2-2	.	few	CSAGDANTGELFF	TGCAGCGCAGGAGACGCGAACACCGGGGAGCTGTTTTTT
TRBV7-6	TRBJ2-2	TRBD2	.	CASSFGGGKAGELFF	TGTGCCAGCAGCTTCGGCGGGGGGAAGGCCGGGGAGCTGTTTTTT
TRBV7-9	TRBJ1-2	.	few	CASTPVGVADYGYTF	TGTGCCAGCACCCCGGTGGGGGTAGCGGACTATGGCTACACCTTC
TRBV2	TRBJ2-7	TRBD2	few	CASSVAGGFAYEQYF	TGTGCCAGCAGTGTGGCGGGAGGTTTTGCCTACGAGCAGTACTTC
TRBV6-5	TRBJ2-1	TRBD2	.	CASSPTRGSGNEQFF	TGTGCCAGCAGCCCCACCCGAGGTAGCGGGAATGAGCAGTTCTTC
TRBV28	TRBJ1-4	.	many	CASSSSHRKLFF	TGTGCCAGCAGTTCGTCACATCGGAAACTGTTTTTT
TRBV3-1	TRBJ2-2	TRBD2	few	CASSHGPQAGVSTGELFF	TGTGCCAGCAGCCATGGACCCCAAGCGGGGGTTTCGACCGGGGAGCTGTTTTTT
TRBV29-1	TRBJ2-7	.	many	CSVEVADYEQYF	TGCAGCGTTGAAGTAGCCGACTACGAGCAGTACTTC
TRBV7-2	TRBJ1-1	.	.	CASSLARWTEAFF	TGTGCCAGCAGCTTAGCACGTTGGACTGAAGCTTTCTTT
TRBV27	TRBJ1-5	TRBD1	few	CASSLLGTAGGQPQHF	TGTGCCAGCAGTTTATTAGGGACAGCCGGAGGTCAGCCCCAGCATTTT
TRBV7-6	TRBJ2-7	.	few	CASSFRTSSSYEQYF	TGTGCCAGCAGCTTTAGGACATCAAGCTCCTACGAGCAGTACTTC
TRBV7-6	TRBJ2-1	TRBD2	.	CASSPLAGGSYNEQFF	TGTGCCAGCAGCCCCCTGGCGGGGGGATCCTACAATGAGCAGTTCTTC
TRBV13	TRBJ2-7	TRBD1	few	CASSQQGMGEQYF	TGTGCCAGCAGCCAACAGGGGATGGGGGAGCAGTACTTC
TRBV27	TRBJ2-2	TRBD1	many	CASGRDRVANTGELFF	TGTGCCAGCGGAAGGGACAGGGTCGCGAACACCGGGGAGCTGTTTTTT
TRBV7-9	TRBJ2-1	TRBD2	.	CASSPPAASGGVYEQFF	TGTGCCAGCAGCCCCCCGGCGGCTAGCGGGGGGGTTTATGAGCAGTTCTTC
TRBV12-5	TRBJ2-3	TRBD2	few	CASGLAGSGGSRSPDTQYF	TGTGCTAGTGGTTTGGCTGGTAGCGGGGGGTCCCGGAGTCCAGATACGCAGTATTTT
TRBV7-9	TRBJ1-5	.	few	CASSSSATGGPQHF	TGTGCCAGCAGCTCATCCGCTACAGGAGGGCCCCAGCATTTT
TRBV7-9	TRBJ2-5	.	.	CASRSWGLGETQYF	TGTGCCAGCAGGAGTTGGGGGCTTGGAGAGACCCAGTACTTC
TRBV30	TRBJ1-2	.	many	CALIRQRRVYGYTF	TGTGCCTTAATAAGACAGCGGAGAGTCTATGGCTACACCTTC
TRBV20-1	TRBJ1-1	TRBD1	.	CSATVRGQADTEAFF	TGCAGTGCTACGGTGCGGGGACAGGCGGACACTGAAGCTTTCTTT
TRBV27	TRBJ2-2	.	few	CASSLEINTGELFF	TGTGCCAGCAGCCTGGAAATTAACACCGGGGAGCTGTTTTTT